The rows below give T cell receptor beta chains drawn from one sample of a study of CXCR3-negative and CXCR3-positive naive CD8 T cells. TCRdb reprocessed the 5' RACE reads, with one entry per CDR3 protein and no DNA. The sample table includes roughly 110,000 distinct CDR3 sequences. Material for sequencing was naive CXCR3+ CD8+ T cells from blood. These receptors all come from a human donor in good health. Some clones in this sample may be carry-over from other donors' samples. Each CDR3 is given with its conserved first and last residue. Each record gives: CDR3 protein, J gene, V gene.

CDR3aa: CSANKRGDSSYEQYF; j_gene: TRBJ2-7; v_gene: TRBV20-1
CDR3aa: CASSLSVPGTGGYEQYF; j_gene: TRBJ2-7; v_gene: TRBV28
CDR3aa: CASSFPPTSGTAEYNEQFF; j_gene: TRBJ2-1; v_gene: TRBV12-3/TRBV12-4
CDR3aa: CASSEGGIPYEQYF; j_gene: TRBJ2-7; v_gene: TRBV2
CDR3aa: CSVVIRGTEQFF; j_gene: TRBJ2-1; v_gene: TRBV29-1
CDR3aa: CASSQQGGSPLHF; j_gene: TRBJ1-6; v_gene: TRBV14
CDR3aa: CSVVAGELRGTEAFF; j_gene: TRBJ1-1; v_gene: TRBV29-1
CDR3aa: CASTLGGRVDPSTQYF; j_gene: TRBJ2-5; v_gene: TRBV12-3/TRBV12-4
CDR3aa: CASSKVYEQYF; j_gene: TRBJ2-7; v_gene: TRBV21-1
CDR3aa: CASMARDRTYEQYF; j_gene: TRBJ2-7; v_gene: TRBV19
CDR3aa: CASRRKQGTTDTQYF; j_gene: TRBJ2-3; v_gene: TRBV11-2
CDR3aa: CASRRRQDLNTEAFF; j_gene: TRBJ1-1; v_gene: TRBV11-3
CDR3aa: CASSELAGVLASYEQYF; j_gene: TRBJ2-7; v_gene: TRBV7-9
CDR3aa: CSVGSAAGQVGHSYEQYF; j_gene: TRBJ2-7; v_gene: TRBV29-1
CDR3aa: CASRDRSYNEQFF; j_gene: TRBJ2-1; v_gene: TRBV7-9
CDR3aa: CASSFAEAYEQYF; j_gene: TRBJ2-7; v_gene: TRBV28
CDR3aa: CSVFRDTYEQYF; j_gene: TRBJ2-7; v_gene: TRBV29-1
CDR3aa: CASSFGQIQETQYF; j_gene: TRBJ2-5; v_gene: TRBV5-1
CDR3aa: CASSLNIATIYF; j_gene: TRBJ1-3; v_gene: TRBV12-3/TRBV12-4
CDR3aa: CASSEAPFIPSNQPQHF; j_gene: TRBJ1-5; v_gene: TRBV6-1
CDR3aa: CASSADRLQGGYEQYF; j_gene: TRBJ2-7; v_gene: TRBV7-8
CDR3aa: CASSYRGGKSDTQYF; j_gene: TRBJ2-3; v_gene: TRBV6-6
CDR3aa: CASRGDNTGELFF; j_gene: TRBJ2-2; v_gene: TRBV28
CDR3aa: CASSPQMTGAYGYTF; j_gene: TRBJ1-2; v_gene: TRBV19
CDR3aa: CASSLVQGQRYEQYF; j_gene: TRBJ2-7; v_gene: TRBV13
CDR3aa: CASSSPIAGGPDEQFF; j_gene: TRBJ2-1; v_gene: TRBV7-3
CDR3aa: CASSQEGWRTDTQYF; j_gene: TRBJ2-3; v_gene: TRBV4-2
CDR3aa: CSVSDRGAYEQYF; j_gene: TRBJ2-7; v_gene: TRBV29-1
CDR3aa: CASSEAPGAFF; j_gene: TRBJ1-1; v_gene: TRBV2
CDR3aa: CASSKQENEAFF; j_gene: TRBJ1-1; v_gene: TRBV7-9
CDR3aa: CSASPLKGQDFGNEQFF; j_gene: TRBJ2-1; v_gene: TRBV20-1
CDR3aa: CASSLGPGLAELYEQYF; j_gene: TRBJ2-7; v_gene: TRBV7-8
CDR3aa: CASSLELAGADNEQFF; j_gene: TRBJ2-1; v_gene: TRBV7-8
CDR3aa: CASSFELLETQYF; j_gene: TRBJ2-5; v_gene: TRBV5-4
CDR3aa: CASSRRGQPGELFF; j_gene: TRBJ2-2; v_gene: TRBV21-1
CDR3aa: CASSQALDRTMGVTEAFF; j_gene: TRBJ1-1; v_gene: TRBV4-3
CDR3aa: CASSLVGQGASDTQYF; j_gene: TRBJ2-3; v_gene: TRBV7-2
CDR3aa: CASSQDPGMNTEAFF; j_gene: TRBJ1-1; v_gene: TRBV14
CDR3aa: CASSFLFSGSANEQFF; j_gene: TRBJ2-1; v_gene: TRBV28
CDR3aa: CASSPDISKNIQYF; j_gene: TRBJ2-4; v_gene: TRBV12-3/TRBV12-4
CDR3aa: CASSRERGKSTDTQYF; j_gene: TRBJ2-3; v_gene: TRBV12-3/TRBV12-4
CDR3aa: CASSQLGTEAFF; j_gene: TRBJ1-1; v_gene: TRBV6-5
CDR3aa: CASSLFGYEQFF; j_gene: TRBJ2-1; v_gene: TRBV7-8
CDR3aa: CASRSGITYEQYF; j_gene: TRBJ2-7; v_gene: TRBV10-2
CDR3aa: CASIPPGFRRGLSTDTQYF; j_gene: TRBJ2-3; v_gene: TRBV28